The T cell receptor (beta chain) under discussion was sequenced for a study of shared clonotypes between healthy human individuals. Study results and limitations: The authors sampled blood alone, and tissue repertoires likely differ.

The authors divided CD4+ cells into CD45RA+ naive and CD45RA-negative memory subsets. The germline V and J ends were trimmed by 4 bases and 1 base, with 17 bases remaining between them. The CDR3 has 16 amino acids. Germline V gene lookup returns CDR1 SGDLS and CDR2 YYNGEE. Details on this clone: Its target is unknown.

Every subset's genomic DNA went evenly onto several immunoSEQ plates. Replicate sorted-subset PCRs were loaded with roughly 190 ng DNA, 31,000 or so T cell genomes. Measured with immunoSEQ multiplex PCR; TCRdb has only the in-frame clones, and not every one. The repertoire holds more than 1 million clones, with approximately 78% as singletons. Sequencing input: memory CD4+ T cells from PBMCs. Described subset: CD45RA-negative fraction. The sequence derives from a man aged 18-30 years in good health. Some clones in this sample may be carry-over from other donors' samples. The chain links TRBV9 to TRBJ1-1; D gene ambiguous. The CDR3 nucleotides read TGTGCCAGCAGCTCCCGCCATTCACGACAGAACACTGAAGCTTTCTTT. This codes for CASSSRHSRQNTEAFF.